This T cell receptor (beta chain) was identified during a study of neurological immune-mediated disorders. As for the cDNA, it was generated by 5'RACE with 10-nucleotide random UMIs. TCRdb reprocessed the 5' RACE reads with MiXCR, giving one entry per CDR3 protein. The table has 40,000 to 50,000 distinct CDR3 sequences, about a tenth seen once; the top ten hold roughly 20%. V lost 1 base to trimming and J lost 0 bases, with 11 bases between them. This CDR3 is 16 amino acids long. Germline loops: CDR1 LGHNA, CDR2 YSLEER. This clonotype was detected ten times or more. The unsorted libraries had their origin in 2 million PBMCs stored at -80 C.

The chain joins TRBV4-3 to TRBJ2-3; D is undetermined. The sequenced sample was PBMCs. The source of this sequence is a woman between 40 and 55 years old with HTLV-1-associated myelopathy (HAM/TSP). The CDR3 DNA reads TGCGCCAGCAGCCAAGTTTTAGTGCCTAGCACAGATACGCAGTATTTT. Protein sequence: CASSQVLVPSTDTQYF.